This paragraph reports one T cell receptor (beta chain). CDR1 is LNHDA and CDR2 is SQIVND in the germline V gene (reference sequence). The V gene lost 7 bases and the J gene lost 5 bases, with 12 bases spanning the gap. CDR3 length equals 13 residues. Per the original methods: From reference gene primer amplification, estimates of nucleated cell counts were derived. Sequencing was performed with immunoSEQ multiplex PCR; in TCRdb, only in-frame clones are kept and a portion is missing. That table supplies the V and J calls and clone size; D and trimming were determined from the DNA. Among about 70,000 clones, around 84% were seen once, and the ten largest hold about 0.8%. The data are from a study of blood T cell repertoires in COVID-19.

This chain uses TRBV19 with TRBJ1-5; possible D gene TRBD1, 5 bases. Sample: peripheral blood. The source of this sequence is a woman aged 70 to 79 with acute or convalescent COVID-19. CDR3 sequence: CASNGAGYQPQHF. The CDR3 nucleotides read TGTGCCAGTAATGGGGCAGGGTATCAGCCCCAGCATTTT.